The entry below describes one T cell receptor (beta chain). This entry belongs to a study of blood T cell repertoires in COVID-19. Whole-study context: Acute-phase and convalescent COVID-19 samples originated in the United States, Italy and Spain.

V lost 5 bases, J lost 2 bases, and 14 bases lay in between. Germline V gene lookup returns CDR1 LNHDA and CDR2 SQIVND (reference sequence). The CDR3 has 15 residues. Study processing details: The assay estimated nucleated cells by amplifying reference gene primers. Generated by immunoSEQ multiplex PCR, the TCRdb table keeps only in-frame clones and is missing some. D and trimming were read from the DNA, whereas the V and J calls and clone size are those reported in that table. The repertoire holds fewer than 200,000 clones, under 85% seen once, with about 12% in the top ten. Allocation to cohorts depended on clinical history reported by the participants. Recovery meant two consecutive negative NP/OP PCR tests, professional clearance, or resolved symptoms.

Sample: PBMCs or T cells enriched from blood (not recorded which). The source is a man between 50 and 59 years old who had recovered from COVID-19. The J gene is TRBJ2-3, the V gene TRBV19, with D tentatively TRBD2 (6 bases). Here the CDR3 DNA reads TGTGCCAGTAGTCGGGACTCCACACACACAGATACGCAGTATTTT. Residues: CASSRDSTHTDTQYF.